Listed below are T cell receptor beta chains from one sample, sequenced in a study of blood T cell repertoires in COVID-19. Only in-frame clones appear in the TCRdb table, and some are missing; sequencing was by immunoSEQ multiplex PCR. The table records 140,000 to 150,000 clones, over 75% of them present only once. The sequenced material came from peripheral blood. Receptors were obtained from a man between 60 and 75 years old with active or convalescent COVID-19. CDR3s include the opening cysteine and the closing phenylalanine or tryptophan. Fields, in order: V gene, clone size, CDR3 length, CDR3 protein. The size entry is marked missing in some rows and otherwise reads once, few, many or a size class.

TRBV6-6 - 15 CASSSGQGARDEQFF
TRBV24-1 - 16 CATSDLGLAGNNEQFF
TRBV5-4 - 14 CASSGPAPPGQLLF
TRBV14 many 16 CASSHLGLFSSYEQYF
TRBV4-1 - 16 CASSQPPRDRYNEQFF
TRBV5-4 - 16 CASSLWSALAGAEQYF
TRBV11-2 - 14 CASSFGPRANVLTF
TRBV3-1/TRBV3-2 - 18 CASSQDRASGKSYNEQFF
TRBV19 - 13 CASTSPQGHGYTF
TRBV19 - 14 CASSIAGSTDTQYF
TRBV19 - 13 CASSINQGAGYTF
TRBV5-4 - 15 CASSLAGGKNTEAFF
TRBV25-1 - 14 CASKEGNYNSPLHF
TRBV12-3/TRBV12-4 - 13 CASSLLASMRAFF
TRBV27 - 13 CASSLRVTTEAFF
TRBV18 - 18 CASLPGLAGGRTTGELFF
TRBV6-5 - 14 CASRTLTVEDGYTF
TRBV5-1 - 15 CASSLRTSGTREQFF
TRBV6-5 - 13 CASSIERPGEQFF
TRBV10-3 - 13 CAISGLLQDGYTF
TRBV19 once 16 CASSIVSFAGNEKLFF
TRBV28 - 15 CASSSQGGSNEKLFF
TRBV30 - 14 CAWKRDRGNGELFF
TRBV5-1 - 14 CASSLFSGTYEQYF
TRBV11-1 - 15 CASSIGTSGMYEQFF
TRBV6-6 - 17 CASSRTGSVKGAQPQHF
TRBV7-7 - 16 CASSAELAGVPGELFF
TRBV19 - 15 CASSIGLAGYNEQFF
TRBV7-2 - 17 CASSLVGTSGIGGELFF
TRBV3-1/TRBV3-2 - 16 CASSRTSGFGNEKLFF
TRBV27 - 14 CASSLLLRSSPLHF
TRBV19 - 14 CASSSEQGDQPQHF
TRBV11-2 - 15 CASSSGKLNTGELFF
TRBV4-2 - 17 CASSPRDRGRSNYGYTF
TRBV27 - 11 CASSQGYEQYF
TRBV7-8 - 16 CASSFRTGRESQPQHF
TRBV29-1 - 13 CSVDGGSSYEQYF
TRBV28 - 14 CASSLWAENTEAFF